Following are 25 T cell receptor beta chains from one sample sequenced in a study of blood T cell repertoires in COVID-19. The protocol was immunoSEQ multiplex PCR, while the TCRdb copy is restricted to in-frame clones and leaves out a portion. The sample lists 60,000 to 85,000 clones; 70% to 90% were seen once. What was sequenced was peripheral blood. The receptors here all came from an older woman with acute or convalescent COVID-19.

V and J are TRBV7-9 and TRBJ2-1; 12 bases match TRBD1. Germline trimming cut 5 bases from V and 8 bases from J; bases unmatched to any gene: 10. CDR1 and CDR2 from the germline V gene are SEHNR and FQNEAQ (reference sequence). The CDR3 has 16 amino acids. CDR3 region: CASSRSGTGGFYEQFF. The CDR3 DNA reads as TGTGCCAGCAGCCGTTCCGGGACAGGGGGCTTCTATGAGCAGTTCTTC.

With respect to this clone: Other DNA sequences of this sample code for an identical CDR3. The chain recombines TRBV19 with TRBJ2-1, with 11 bases matching TRBD2. This CDR3 is 15 amino acids long. Trimming cost V 5 bases and J 5 bases; bases outside gene matches: 5. Germline values: CDR1 LNHDA, CDR2 SQIVND (reference sequence). DNA for the CDR3: TGTGCCAGTAGTCCGCTAGCGGGGGGAGACAATGAGCAGTTCTTC. Protein: CASSPLAGGDNEQFF.

The chain is built from TRBV5-5 and TRBJ2-3; 10 nucleotides line up with TRBD1. The CDR3 is 16 residues long. V shed 4 bases and J 1 base; nucleotides not matched to a gene: 6. Germline loops: CDR1 SGHKS, CDR2 YYEKEE (reference sequence). The CDR3 DNA reads as TGTGCCAGCAGCCTCCGGACAGGGGGTGGCACAGATACGCAGTATTTT. This translates into CASSLRTGGGTDTQYF.

V gene TRBV10-3 combines with J gene TRBJ2-3; 7 positions match TRBD1. J lost 4 bases, V lost 0 bases, and 4 bases had no gene match. Germline V gives CDR1 ENHRY, CDR2 SYGVKD. The CDR3 is 15 amino acids. The CDR3 protein is CAISESFTGADTQYF. CDR3 coding DNA: TGTGCCATCAGTGAGTCGTTCACAGGGGCAGATACGCAGTATTTT.

The chain joins TRBV7-2 to TRBJ2-1; 7 positions agree with TRBD2. This CDR3 is built from 16 residues. In germline, CDR1 is SGHTA, CDR2 FQGNSA. V lost 2 bases, J lost 6 bases, and 10 bases stayed unmatched. The CDR3 DNA is TGTGCCAGCAGCTTAAGCTTGCGGGGGAGGTTCAATGAGCAGTTCTTC. Encoded protein: CASSLSLRGRFNEQFF. Filled out from reference TRBV7-2 and TRBJ2-1, the complete variable domain reads GAGVSQSPSNKVTEKGKDVELRCDPISGHTALYWYRQSLGQGLEFLIYFQGNSAPDKSGLPSDRFSAERTGGSVSTLTIQRTQQEDSAVYLCASSLSLRGRFNEQFFGPGTRLTVL.

On this clone itself: Because the CDR3 is missing its conserved closing phenylalanine or tryptophan, this is likely a read error. Because the CDR3's place on the DNA is in doubt, the DNA is left out and the CDR3 is given as listed by TCRdb. The chain is built from TRBV5-1 and TRBJ1-2; the table's TRBD1 call for D was not verified on the DNA. The CDR3 is 13 amino acids long, termini counted. Germline CDR1 SGHRS, CDR2 YFSETQ. CDR3 amino acids: CASSSTGAGRLHL.

The chain employs TRBV7-2 and TRBJ2-7, with 9 bases matching TRBD1. CDR3 size: 16 residues. Germline assignment: CDR1 SGHTA and CDR2 FQGNSA. Losses at the gene ends were 5 bases for V and 1 base for J; bases not matched to a gene: 9. CDR3 residues: CASSAGQGIGSYEQYV. In DNA, the CDR3 is TGTGCCAGCAGCGCCGGACAGGGGATCGGGTCCTACGAGCAGTACGTC.

The V and J genes are TRBV12-3 or TRBV12-4 and TRBJ1-2; possible D gene TRBD1, 5 bases. The CDR3 totals 13 residues. V shed 3 bases and J shed 6 bases, with 11 bases lying between them. The CDR3: CASSFQGVDGYTF. Here the CDR3 DNA reads TGTGCCAGCAGTTTTCAGGGCGTCGATGGCTACACCTTC.

The chain links TRBV3-1 (or the pseudogene TRBV3-2) to TRBJ1-1; 7 nucleotides agree with TRBD1. Germline V gene data show CDR1 as LGHDT and CDR2 as YNNKEL (reference sequence). The CDR3 covers 14 residues. Unmatched junction bases numbered 4, after V lost 5 bases and J lost 1 base. As DNA, the CDR3 is TGTGCCAGCAGCTACCGGGACAGGAACACTGAAGCTTTCTTT. It translates to CASSYRDRNTEAFF.

V gene TRBV29-1 combines with J gene TRBJ1-1; D possibly corresponds to TRBD1 (6 bases). Deletions cut 5 bases from V and 5 bases from J, with 15 bases between. The CDR3 has 13 amino acids. Germline CDR1 is SQVTM and CDR2 is ANQGSEA. The CDR3 nucleotides read TGCAGCGTTCTTTTATTACAGGGAACTGAAGCTTTCTTT. Protein: CSVLLLQGTEAFF.

The chain recombines TRBV6-6 with TRBJ2-3, with 9 bases matching TRBD1. The V gene end was trimmed by 5 bases and the J gene end by 1 base; junction bases not matched to a gene: 7. The CDR3 has 16 residues. Germline V CDR1 and CDR2: MNHNY, SVGAGI (reference sequence). This CDR3 reads CASSVKQGAGTDTQYF. Here the CDR3 DNA reads TGTGCCAGCAGTGTGAAACAGGGGGCGGGCACAGATACGCAGTATTTT.

The V gene is TRBV5-1, the J gene TRBJ2-2; TRBD1 agrees at 8 bases. The ends lost 2 bases at V and 6 bases at J; junction bases unmatched: 15. Germline lookup yields CDR1 SGHRS and CDR2 YFSETQ. CDR3 length: 18 amino acids. The CDR3 spells CASSLNPGTGNLPGELFF. Here the CDR3 DNA reads TGCGCCAGCAGCTTAAACCCAGGGACAGGTAATCTGCCCGGGGAGCTGTTTTTT.

CDR3 DNA: TGTGCCAGTAGTATCAGCGGGGGGAACACAGATACGCAGTATTTT. Translation gives CASSISGGNTDTQYF. The genes are TRBV19 and TRBJ2-3, with 9 bases aligning to TRBD2. The germline gives CDR1 LNHDA, CDR2 SQIVND (reference sequence). With V trimmed by 3 bases and J by 2 bases, 3 bases remained unmatched. The CDR3 has 15 amino acids.

This clone was picked up one time. CDR3 loop: CASSAQQVSGANVLTF. The CDR3 region has the DNA TGTGCCAGCAGTGCACAACAGGTTTCTGGGGCCAACGTCCTGACTTTC. The chain joins TRBV25-1 to TRBJ2-6, with a tentative D call TRBD1 (5 bases). The V end lost 4 bases, the J end lost 1 base, and 11 bases lay between the germline ends. In germline, CDR1 is MGHDK, CDR2 SYGVNS. The CDR3 runs to 16 residues.

V usage is TRBV24-1 and J usage is TRBJ1-1; the D is unclear. The CDR3 covers 11 residues. Per germline, CDR1 KGHDR and CDR2 SFDVKD. The ends were cut back, 6 bases at V and 1 base at J, with 2 bases in the middle. CDR3: CATSQNTEAFF. As DNA, the CDR3 is TGTGCCACCAGTCAGAACACTGAAGCTTTCTTT.

The V and J genes are TRBV24-1 and TRBJ1-6; 8 bases fit TRBD1. The germline V gene encodes CDR1 KGHDR and CDR2 SFDVKD. The CDR3 is 16 amino acids. V dropped 3 bases and J dropped 7; count of bases not matched to a gene: 7. CDR3: CATSDPGQGENSPLHF. CDR3 bases: TGTGCCACCAGTGATCCCGGACAGGGAGAAAATTCACCCCTCCACTTT.

V gene TRBV4-1 combines with J gene TRBJ1-2; possible D gene TRBD1, 6 bases. CDR3 length: 15 residues. Germline assignment: CDR1 MGHRA and CDR2 YSYEKL. V was trimmed by 4 bases and J by 4 bases, leaving 16 bases between them. The CDR3, as DNA: TGCGCCAGCAGCCCAACGACAGGAAATCTCTATGGCTACACCTTC. As protein: CASSPTTGNLYGYTF.

This clone appeared a few times. The chain is built from TRBV27 and TRBJ1-2; no clear D. V lost 5 bases to trimming and J lost 4 bases, with 11 bases between them. This CDR3 has 13 residues. Per the germline V gene, CDR1 is MNHEY and CDR2 is SMNVEV (reference sequence). The CDR3: CASSDREGYGYTF. The DNA of the CDR3 is TGTGCCAGCAGTGATAGGGAGGGCTATGGCTACACCTTC.

This clone was counted a single time. CDR3 sequence (DNA): TGTGCCAGCAGCTTGACACAGACCCTAGCCAAAAACATTCAGTACTTC. Amino acids: CASSLTQTLAKNIQYF. The chain uses TRBV5-5 and TRBJ2-4, with D unclear. The V end was cut by 1 base, the J end by 0 bases, with 11 bases between. Germline CDR1 is SGHKS and CDR2 is YYEKEE (reference sequence). CDR3 length: 16 amino acids.

This clone was seen a few times. The rearrangement links TRBV4-1 to TRBJ1-2, with D unclear. The V and J ends lost 1 base and 4 bases respectively, with 16 bases between them. CDR1 is MGHRA and CDR2 is YSYEKL in the germline V gene. CDR3 size: 16 residues. The CDR3 DNA is TGCGCCAGCAGCCAAGTAAGCGAGGAGGGTACCTATGGCTACACCTTC. Amino acids: CASSQVSEEGTYGYTF.

The V gene is TRBV18, the J gene TRBJ2-5, with TRBD2 as a possible D gene (7 bases). The germline V gene encodes CDR1 KGHSH and CDR2 LQKENI. The length of the CDR3 is 13 residues. The ends were cut back, 2 bases at V and 6 bases at J, with 10 bases in the middle. The CDR3, as DNA: TGTGCCAGCTCACCAGGGGGGGCCCAGACCCAGTACTTC. Its translation: CASSPGGAQTQYF.

The chain has TRBV5-1 and TRBJ1-2, with TRBD1 matching 8 bases. CDR1 is SGHRS, CDR2 YFSETQ, per germline. V gave up 0 bases and J gave up 4 bases; unmatched junction bases: 2. This CDR3 is built from 14 residues. CDR3 sequence: CASSLGTGPYGYTF. The CDR3 DNA follows: TGCGCCAGCAGCTTGGGGACAGGGCCCTATGGCTACACCTTC.

About this clone itself: Its ends do not fully match the called genes, so a read error is possible. V gene TRBV24-1 combines with J gene TRBJ1-1, with 8 bases identical to TRBD1. This CDR3 is 13 amino acids long. Per the germline V gene, CDR1 is KGHDR and CDR2 is SFDVKD. CDR3 bases: TGTGCCACCCGTGACAGGGGACGGACTGAAGCTTTCTTT. Translation gives CATRDRGRTEAFF.

The chain employs TRBV3-1 (or the pseudogene TRBV3-2) and TRBJ2-1; D unclear. Between the trimmed V and J ends, which lost 3 bases and 5 bases, there was a span of 5 bases. From germline, CDR1 is LGHDT and CDR2 YNNKEL (reference sequence). The CDR3 has 12 residues. In DNA, the CDR3 is TGTGCCAGCAGCCAGGCCGACAATGAGCAGTTCTTC. Protein sequence: CASSQADNEQFF.

The genes are TRBV18 and TRBJ1-1; D is unresolved. This CDR3 has 13 amino acids. V was clipped by 5 bases and J by 4 bases, with 11 bases between them. Germline-derived CDR1 and CDR2 are KGHSH and LQKENI. The CDR3 region has the DNA TGTGCCAGCTCATCTACCTCGGGCACTGAAGCTTTCTTT. Amino acid sequence: CASSSTSGTEAFF.